These T cell receptor beta chains were read from a single sample in a study of immune cell composition in non-small cell lung cancer. The assay was immunoSEQ multiplex PCR, and TCRdb's table has in-frame clones only and misses some. The table has about 5,200 clones, less than 75% seen once. Source material: lung tumor tissue. All receptors come from a human donor with non-small cell lung cancer. The CDR3 runs from the conserved cysteine through the conserved F or W. The D gene is left open where the match is weak. Size tells how often a clone was seen (once, few, many) or the class of an expanded clone, and some rows leave it out.

size	V	J	D	CDR3	DNA
large	TRBV7-9	TRBJ2-7	.	CASSLAAYEQYF	TGTGCCAGCAGCCTCGCGGCCTACGAGCAGTACTTC
.	TRBV7-9	TRBJ1-1	.	CASSRTGNTEAFF	TGTGCCAGCAGCCGTACCGGGAACACTGAAGCTTTCTTT
.	TRBV28	TRBJ1-1	.	CASLGNTEAFF	TGTGCCAGCCTCGGGAACACTGAAGCTTTCTTT
.	TRBV28	TRBJ2-5	.	CASSRATQYF	TGTGCCAGCAGTAGAGCTACCCAGTACTTC
.	TRBV10-3	TRBJ2-1	.	CAISEFSGFTYNEQFF	TGTGCCATCAGTGAGTTCAGCGGGTTTACCTACAATGAGCAGTTCTTC
.	TRBV11-2	TRBJ2-4	.	CASTEGVGRLGKNIQYF	TGTGCCAGCACCGAAGGGGTGGGAAGGTTGGGCAAAAACATTCAGTACTTC
.	TRBV29-1	TRBJ1-1	TRBD1	CSVAWGQIEAFF	TGCAGCGTTGCATGGGGACAGATTGAAGCTTTCTTT
.	TRBV28	TRBJ2-1	TRBD2	CAIGGRGYEQFF	TGTGCCATAGGCGGGAGGGGGTATGAGCAGTTCTTC
.	TRBV10-2	TRBJ2-7	TRBD1	CASSGQGYEQYF	TGCGCCAGCAGCGGACAGGGCTACGAGCAGTACTTC
large	TRBV19	TRBJ1-1	.	CASSIGWGEAFF	TGTGCCAGTAGTATAGGGTGGGGCGAAGCTTTCTTT
.	TRBV5-4	TRBJ2-1	TRBD2	CASSRPGLAGNNEQFF	TGTGCCAGCAGCAGACCGGGACTAGCGGGAAACAATGAGCAGTTCTTC
few	TRBV28	TRBJ1-2	TRBD1	CASSGGQVRGYTF	TGTGCCAGCAGTGGGGGACAGGTGCGTGGCTACACCTTC
.	TRBV20-1	TRBJ1-1	.	CSAADTEAFF	TGCAGTGCCGCGGACACTGAAGCTTTCTTT
.	TRBV7-9	TRBJ2-5	.	CASSFGIGETQYF	TGTGCCAGCAGCTTCGGGATCGGAGAGACCCAGTACTTC
few	TRBV5-1	TRBJ1-1	.	CASSLISSSEAFF	TGCGCCAGCAGCTTGATTAGTAGCAGTGAAGCTTTCTTT
.	TRBV2	TRBJ1-2	.	CASSGRTNYGYTF	TGTGCCAGCAGTGGCAGAACTAACTATGGCTACACCTTC
.	TRBV5-1	TRBJ2-2	.	CASRTGANTGELFF	TGCGCCAGCAGGACCGGGGCGAACACCGGGGAGCTGTTTTTT
.	TRBV5-1	TRBJ2-1	TRBD1	CASSVQGSYNEQFF	TGCGCCAGCAGCGTACAGGGGTCCTACAATGAGCAGTTCTTC
.	TRBV6-1	TRBJ2-2	.	CASSRGAGAVGELFF	TGTGCCAGCAGTCGGGGGGCGGGGGCGGTCGGGGAGCTGTTTTTT
.	TRBV28	TRBJ2-5	.	CASRSSGTQYF	TGTGCCAGCCGCTCAAGCGGGACCCAGTACTTC
once	TRBV5-1	TRBJ2-7	.	CASSLAWGWRAYEQYF	TGCGCCAGCAGCTTGGCCTGGGGGTGGAGGGCGTACGAGCAGTACTTC
.	TRBV19	TRBJ1-4	.	CASTYEGRSAAGEKLFF	TGTGCCAGTACCTATGAGGGCAGATCTGCAGCAGGAGAAAAACTGTTTTTT
once	TRBV28	TRBJ2-7	TRBD1	CASSSPTGSSYEQYF	TGTGCCAGCAGTTCCCCGACAGGGAGCTCCTACGAGCAGTACTTC
few	TRBV28	TRBJ2-5	.	CASSATREQETQYF	TGTGCCAGCAGTGCTACGAGGGAGCAAGAGACCCAGTACTTC
.	TRBV5-1	TRBJ1-1	.	CASSLWHQNTEAFF	TGCGCCAGCAGCTTGTGGCATCAGAACACTGAAGCTTTCTTT
.	TRBV29-1	TRBJ2-7	.	CSVGGTALTGEQYF	TGCAGCGTCGGAGGGACAGCACTCACGGGGGAGCAGTACTTC
few	TRBV2	TRBJ1-4	.	CASRGGPNEKLFF	TGTGCCAGCAGGGGGGGTCCGAATGAAAAACTGTTTTTT
few	TRBV7-2	TRBJ2-1	.	CASSLILGNEQFF	TGTGCCAGCAGCTTAATCCTCGGGAATGAGCAGTTCTTC
.	TRBV11-2	TRBJ2-4	.	CASSLVGLGVMGIQYF	TGTGCCAGCAGCTTAGTCGGTTTAGGGGTCATGGGCATTCAGTACTTC
.	TRBV2	TRBJ2-3	TRBD2	CASSVVGGPDTQYF	TGTGCCAGCAGTGTGGTGGGAGGGCCGGATACGCAGTATTTT
.	TRBV5-4	TRBJ2-3	.	CASRGGGLADTQYF	TGTGCCAGCAGGGGAGGGGGGTTGGCAGATACGCAGTATTTT
.	TRBV18	TRBJ2-7	.	CASSLEWGLSYEQYF	TGTGCCAGTTCACTCGAGTGGGGGCTCTCCTACGAGCAGTACTTC
.	TRBV5-6	TRBJ1-1	TRBD1	CASSLARRDRGRAFF	TGTGCCAGCAGCTTGGCCCGCCGGGACAGGGGGCGAGCTTTCTTT
.	TRBV6-5	TRBJ2-3	.	CASSQEGTDTQYF	TGTGCCAGCAGTCAAGAGGGCACAGATACGCAGTATTTT
few	TRBV28	TRBJ2-5	TRBD1	CASSPTGPGKTQYF	TGTGCCAGCAGTCCGACAGGGCCCGGGAAGACCCAGTACTTC
.	TRBV5-4	TRBJ2-6	.	CASSWGHTGANVLTF	TGTGCCAGCAGCTGGGGGCATACTGGGGCCAACGTCCTGACTTTC
few	TRBV6-6	TRBJ2-5	TRBD2	CASRLASETQYF	TGTGCCAGTAGACTAGCCTCGGAGACCCAGTACTTC
.	TRBV6-5	TRBJ2-5	TRBD1	CASSYSADRVETQYF	TGTGCCAGCAGTTATTCCGCGGACAGGGTAGAGACCCAGTACTTC
.	TRBV6-6	TRBJ2-1	TRBD2	CASSKSIAGALNEQFF	TGTGCCAGCAGTAAATCTATAGCGGGAGCTCTGAATGAGCAGTTCTTC
few	TRBV9	TRBJ1-2	.	CASSPRTVDLYGYTF	TGTGCCAGCAGCCCAAGGACAGTGGACCTCTATGGCTACACCTTC
large	TRBV27	TRBJ2-4	.	CASMGGGGTKNIQYF	TGTGCCAGCATGGGGGGAGGAGGAACCAAAAACATTCAGTACTTC
.	TRBV28	TRBJ2-7	.	CASRTTVDDEQYF	TGTGCCAGCAGGACGACTGTAGACGACGAGCAGTACTTC
.	TRBV30	TRBJ1-1	.	CAWSEAANTEAFF	TGTGCCTGGAGTGAGGCGGCGAACACTGAAGCTTTCTTT
.	TRBV6-1	TRBJ2-3	.	CASNIQLVGTDTQYF	TGTGCCAGCAACATCCAACTAGTTGGAACAGATACGCAGTATTTT
.	TRBV15	TRBJ2-3	TRBD2	CATSRTLAGGPGTQYF	TGTGCCACCAGCAGAACTCTAGCGGGAGGGCCTGGTACGCAGTATTTT
.	TRBV6-5	TRBJ1-2	TRBD1	CASRPTGVNGYTF	TGTGCCAGCAGGCCGACAGGGGTGAATGGCTACACCTTC
.	TRBV5-1	TRBJ2-6	.	CASSRGSGANVLTF	TGCGCCAGCTCTAGGGGTTCTGGGGCCAACGTCCTGACTTTC
.	TRBV4-3	TRBJ2-7	.	CASSQFTGSNEQYF	TGCGCCAGCAGCCAATTTACCGGGAGTAACGAGCAGTACTTC
few	TRBV5-5	TRBJ2-7	TRBD2	CASSPGLAGEYEQYF	TGTGCCAGCAGCCCAGGACTAGCGGGAGAATACGAGCAGTACTTC